This T cell receptor beta chain was captured by sequencing in a study of T-cell reconstitution after alpha-beta-depleted transplantation in children. Molecular barcoding with unique molecular identifiers was used for the TCRbeta library. A single record per CDR3 protein comes from TCRdb applying MiXCR to the PCR reads. The sample yields 420,000 or so distinct CDR3 sequences, approximately 10% seen once. The CDR3 contains 14 residues. The ends lost 4 bases at V and 2 bases at J; junction bases unmatched: 4. This specimen was PBMCs from the stem cell graft donor, taken from the stem cell graft. The chain joins TRBV12-3 or TRBV12-4 to TRBJ2-5, with 7 bases lining up with TRBD1. The sequence was collected from a human donor who donated a stem cell graft to a child with acute myeloid leukemia. The CDR3 region has the DNA TGTGCCAGCAGTTCTCAGACAGGGCAAGAGACCCAGTACTTC. Protein product: CASSSQTGQETQYF.